Here is one T cell receptor (beta chain) with its context. Its target is not known. A multiplex PCR was run with 60 Vbeta primers and 13 Jbeta primers. TCRdb's copy holds only in-frame clones and misses some; the assay was immunoSEQ multiplex PCR. The sample lists 150,000 to 200,000 clones, about four fifths seen once, with roughly 13% in the top ten. These data are taken from a study of cytomegalovirus exposure and HLA in healthy donors. Study-wide findings and caveats: Under in vitro conditions, a few CMV-associated chains were confirmed as specific for CMV antigens. There were some public TCRs occurring in many donors, but most TCR sequences were rare. In a later analysis, a genetic analysis reported fewer productive-TCR N-insertions in an Asian-associated ancestry cluster than the cohort average.

Trimming cost V 6 bases and J 5 bases, with 13 bases left between them. This CDR3 comprises 14 residues. The germline V gene has CDR1 MDHEN and CDR2 SYDVKM. Sequences were obtained from PBMCs. The rearrangement links TRBV28 to TRBJ1-4, with TRBD1 as a possible D gene (6 bases). The source is a woman in her thirties in good health and CMV-seropositive. The CDR3, as DNA: TGTGCCAGCAGGACACAGGGACCCAATGAAAAACTGTTTTTT. Amino acid sequence: CASRTQGPNEKLFF. The full variable domain, with the rest looked up from reference TRBV28 and TRBJ1-4, is DVKVTQSSRYLVKRTGEKVFLECVQDMDHENMFWYRQDPGLGLRLIYFSYDVKMKEKGDIPEGYSVSREKKERFSLILESASTNQTSMYLCASRTQGPNEKLFFGSGTQLSVL.